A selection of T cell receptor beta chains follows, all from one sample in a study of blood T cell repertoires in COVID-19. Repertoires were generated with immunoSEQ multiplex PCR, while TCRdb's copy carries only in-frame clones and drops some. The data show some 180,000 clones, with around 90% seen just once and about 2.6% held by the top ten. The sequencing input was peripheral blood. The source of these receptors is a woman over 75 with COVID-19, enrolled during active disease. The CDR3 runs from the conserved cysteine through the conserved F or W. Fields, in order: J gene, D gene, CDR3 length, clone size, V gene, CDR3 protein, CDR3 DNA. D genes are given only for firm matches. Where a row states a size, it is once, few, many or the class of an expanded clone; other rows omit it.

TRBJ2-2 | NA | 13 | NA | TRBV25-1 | CASSGGFPGELFF | TGTGCCAGCAGTGGAGGGTTCCCCGGGGAGCTGTTTTTT
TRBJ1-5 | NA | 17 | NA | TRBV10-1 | CASSESARRMTPWPQHF | TGCGCCAGCAGTGAGTCTGCCAGGAGGATGACACCTTGGCCCCAGCATTTT
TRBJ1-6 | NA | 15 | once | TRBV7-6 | CASSLDPGLDSPLHF | TGTGCCAGCAGCTTAGATCCGGGTTTGGATTCACCCCTCCACTTT
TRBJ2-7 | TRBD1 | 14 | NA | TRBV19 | CASSGTAPSYEQYF | TGTGCCAGTAGCGGGACAGCACCCTCCTACGAGCAGTACTTC
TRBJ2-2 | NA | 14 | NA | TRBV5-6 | CASSSGQNTGELFF | TGTGCCAGCAGCTCGGGACAGAACACCGGGGAGCTGTTTTTT
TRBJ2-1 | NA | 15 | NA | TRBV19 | CASKPSGRALGEQFF | TGTGCCAGTAAACCTTCCGGCAGGGCGCTCGGTGAGCAGTTCTTC
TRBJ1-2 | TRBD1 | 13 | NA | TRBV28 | CASRPGQEYGYTF | TGTGCCAGCAGACCAGGACAGGAGTATGGCTACACCTTC
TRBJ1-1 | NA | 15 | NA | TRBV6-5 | CASSRLVRMDTEAFF | TGTGCCAGCAGCCGTCTAGTACGTATGGACACTGAAGCTTTCTTT
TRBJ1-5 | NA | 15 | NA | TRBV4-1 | CASSQALGARQPQHF | TGCGCCAGCAGCCAAGCTCTTGGGGCTCGTCAGCCCCAGCATTTT
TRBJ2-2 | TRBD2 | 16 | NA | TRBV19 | CASSIGSLAGSGELFF | TGTGCCAGTAGTATAGGTTCCCTAGCGGGATCCGGGGAGCTGTTTTTT